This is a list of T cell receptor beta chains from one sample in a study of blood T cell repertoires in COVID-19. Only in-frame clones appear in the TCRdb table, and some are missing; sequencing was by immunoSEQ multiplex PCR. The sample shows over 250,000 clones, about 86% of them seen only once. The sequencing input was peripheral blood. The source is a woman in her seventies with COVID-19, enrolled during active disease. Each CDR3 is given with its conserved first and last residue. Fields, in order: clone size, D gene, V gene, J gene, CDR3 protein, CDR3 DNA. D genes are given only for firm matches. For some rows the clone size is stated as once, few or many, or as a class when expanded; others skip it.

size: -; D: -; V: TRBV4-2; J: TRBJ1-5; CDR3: CASSQDLQTHQPQHF; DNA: TGTGCCAGCAGCCAAGATTTACAGACCCATCAGCCCCAGCATTTT
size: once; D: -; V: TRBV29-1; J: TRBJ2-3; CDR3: CSVEIGPGGFGTDTQYF; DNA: TGCAGCGTTGAAATAGGACCTGGGGGGTTTGGCACAGATACGCAGTATTTT
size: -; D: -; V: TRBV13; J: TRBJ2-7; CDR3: CASSPTGEEQYF; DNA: TGTGCCAGCAGCCCGACCGGGGAGGAGCAGTACTTC
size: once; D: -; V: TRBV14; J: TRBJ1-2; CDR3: CASSQDSATVNYGYTF; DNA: TGTGCCAGCAGCCAAGATTCGGCGACAGTGAACTATGGCTACACCTTC
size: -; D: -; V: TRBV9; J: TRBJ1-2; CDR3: CASSVGTANYGYTF; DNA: TGTGCCAGCAGCGTGGGGACTGCTAACTATGGCTACACCTTC
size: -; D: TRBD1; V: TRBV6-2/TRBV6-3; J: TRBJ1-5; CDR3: CASSKTGVGNQPQHF; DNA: TGTGCCAGCAGTAAAACAGGGGTTGGCAATCAGCCCCAGCATTTT
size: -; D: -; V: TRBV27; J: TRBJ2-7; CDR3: CASTAVYEQYF; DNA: TGTGCCAGCACCGCGGTCTACGAGCAGTACTTC
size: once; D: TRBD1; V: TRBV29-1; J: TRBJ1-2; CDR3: CSVPGQGYSYGYTF; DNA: TGCAGCGTGCCCGGACAGGGATATAGCTATGGCTACACCTTC
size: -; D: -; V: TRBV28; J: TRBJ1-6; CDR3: CASSLGGQAPSPLHF; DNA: TGTGCCAGCAGTTTGGGGGGGCAGGCTCCCTCACCCCTCCACTTT
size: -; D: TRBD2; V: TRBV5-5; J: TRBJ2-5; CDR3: CASSLRLAGVETQYF; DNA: TGTGCCAGCAGCCTCCGACTAGCGGGGGTAGAGACCCAGTACTTC
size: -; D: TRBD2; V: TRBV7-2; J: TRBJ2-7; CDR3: CASSGGGFYEQYF; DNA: TGTGCCAGCAGCGGCGGGGGTTTTTACGAGCAGTACTTC
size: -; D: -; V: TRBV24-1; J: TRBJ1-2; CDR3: CATSDELYGYTF; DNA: TGTGCCACCAGTGATGAACTTTATGGCTACACCTTC
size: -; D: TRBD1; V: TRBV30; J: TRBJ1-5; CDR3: CAWDRAGQPQHF; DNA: TGTGCCTGGGACAGGGCCGGTCAGCCCCAGCATTTT
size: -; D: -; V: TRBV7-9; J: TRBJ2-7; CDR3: CASSLGLGQEQYF; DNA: TGTGCCAGCAGCTTAGGATTGGGCCAGGAGCAGTACTTC
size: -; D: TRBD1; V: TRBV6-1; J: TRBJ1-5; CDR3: CASSERVWDRGSNQPQHF; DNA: TGTGCCAGCAGTGAAAGGGTTTGGGACAGGGGTAGCAATCAGCCCCAGCATTTT